Each of the 23 T cell receptor beta chains below was sequenced from the same sample in a study of OX40 agonist ivuxolimab in advanced cancers. Profiled with immunoSEQ multiplex PCR; TCRdb holds only in-frame clones, not every one. The data hold around 70,000 clones, with 65% to 90% observed a single time. Sequences were derived from CD4+ or CD8+ T cells sorted from blood, sampled in a trial of the OX40 agonist ivuxolimab. Every receptor here comes from an adult with an advanced solid tumor such as melanoma, head and neck, liver or kidney cancer.

V and J are TRBV5-1 and TRBJ1-6, with a possible D match to TRBD1 (5 bases). Trimming stripped 0 bases from V and 9 bases from J, with 19 bases between. CDR1 is SGHRS and CDR2 is YFSETQ in the germline V gene. The CDR3 is 17 amino acids. The CDR3 DNA reads as TGCGCCAGCAGCTTGGGGGAGTCCAGGGTGGTGAGTTCACCCCTCCACTTT. Its translation: CASSLGESRVVSSPLHF.

The rearrangement uses TRBV9 and TRBJ2-1, with D possibly called TRBD1 or TRBD2 (6 bases each). V shed 1 base and J shed 3 bases, with 11 bases lying between them. The CDR3 has 15 residues. Germline CDR1 and CDR2: SGDLS and YYNGEE. CDR3 region: CASSVRGDLYNEQFF. In DNA form, the CDR3 reads TGTGCCAGCAGCGTAAGGGGGGACCTCTACAATGAGCAGTTCTTC.

V is TRBV5-1 and J is TRBJ1-1, with D hard to call. The CDR3 has 15 residues. The V end was cut by 3 bases, the J end by 1 base, with 13 bases between. Germline loops: CDR1 SGHRS, CDR2 YFSETQ. The CDR3 bases are TGCGCCAGCAGCTGGAAACCGACGGGGAACACTGAAGCTTTCTTT. It is translated as CASSWKPTGNTEAFF.

The gene calls are TRBV5-1 and TRBJ2-5; either TRBD1 or TRBD2 may supply D (5 bases each). The CDR3 runs 14 residues. Germline V CDR1 and CDR2: SGHRS, YFSETQ. Between the trimmed V and J ends, which lost 2 bases and 5 bases, there was a span of 13 bases. The CDR3 sequence is CASSLRGAGETQYF. In DNA form, the CDR3 reads TGCGCCAGCAGCTTAAGGGGCGCGGGTGAGACCCAGTACTTC.

The chain uses TRBV10-2 and TRBJ1-4; D is possibly TRBD1 (6 bases). From germline, CDR1 is WSHSY and CDR2 SAAADI. CDR3 length: 14 residues. V lost 2 bases, J lost 7 bases, and 11 bases lay in between. The CDR3 loop is CASSEGQGSEKLFF. CDR3 coding DNA: TGCGCCAGCAGTGAGGGCCAGGGGTCTGAAAAACTGTTTTTT.

With respect to this clone: The identical CDR3 is also encoded by other nucleotide sequences in the sample. The gene calls are TRBV19 and TRBJ1-2, with 8 bases fitting TRBD1. The ends lost 3 bases at V and 4 bases at J; junction bases unmatched: 7. Germline CDR1 reads LNHDA; CDR2 reads SQIVND (reference sequence). The CDR3 is made up of 15 amino acids. CDR3 sequence (DNA): TGTGCCAGTAGTATGGGGCAGGGGGCGAGCTATGGCTACACCTTC. This encodes CASSMGQGASYGYTF.

The V gene is TRBV19, the J gene TRBJ2-7; no clear D. Germline V gene lookup returns CDR1 LNHDA and CDR2 SQIVND (reference sequence). The V end lost 5 bases, the J end lost 5 bases, and 16 bases lay between the germline ends. The CDR3 totals 14 residues. CDR3 sequence reads: CASSSDRWSDEQYF. DNA for the CDR3: TGTGCCAGTAGTTCCGACCGATGGTCCGACGAGCAGTACTTC. The whole variable domain, filled in from reference TRBV19 and TRBJ2-7, reads DGGITQSPKYLFRKEGQNVTLSCEQNLNHDAMYWYRQDPGQGLRLIYYSQIVNDFQKGDIAEGYSVSREKKESFPLTVTSAQKNPTAFYLCASSSDRWSDEQYFGPGTRLTVT.

V gene TRBV7-2 combines with J gene TRBJ1-1; D possibly corresponds to TRBD1 (5 bases). Germline V gives CDR1 SGHTA, CDR2 FQGNSA. The ends were cut back, 4 bases at V and 1 base at J, with 10 bases in the middle. The CDR3 runs to 14 residues. The CDR3 protein is CASSSQTGNTEAFF. As DNA, the CDR3 is TGTGCCAGCAGCTCGCAAACAGGGAACACTGAAGCTTTCTTT.

The rearrangement links TRBV11-2 to TRBJ1-3, with unresolved D. From germline, CDR1 is SGHAT and CDR2 FQNNGV. V was cut by 5 bases and J by 2 bases, with 7 bases left in between. The CDR3 has 13 residues. The CDR3 bases are TGTGCCAGCAGCCCTCTGGCTGGAAACACCATATATTTT. This translates into CASSPLAGNTIYF.

The V and J genes are TRBV7-2 and TRBJ2-1; D is possibly TRBD2 (6 bases). Germline CDR1 is SGHTA and CDR2 is FQGNSA. V was clipped by 2 bases and J by 6 bases, with 20 bases between them. This CDR3 comprises 17 residues. CDR3 nucleotides: TGTGCCAGCAGCTTAACCTCTGGAGGGCCGTACATCAATGAGCAGTTCTTC. This codes for CASSLTSGGPYINEQFF.

The rearrangement joins TRBV6-5 to TRBJ2-1; D not resolved. The CDR3 spans 12 residues. With 5 bases removed from V and 6 bases from J, the gap between germline ends came to 8 bases. Germline CDR1 is MNHEY and CDR2 is SVGAGI. This CDR3 is CASSQLGNEQFF. CDR3 coding DNA: TGTGCCAGCAGTCAACTGGGCAATGAGCAGTTCTTC.

V gene TRBV7-2 combines with J gene TRBJ2-1, with 8 bases that match TRBD1. Germline loops: CDR1 SGHTA, CDR2 FQGNSA. J gave up 7 bases and V 3 bases, and 8 bases lay outside the gene matches. This CDR3 region has 15 residues. The CDR3 sequence is CASSFDRGAINEQFF. CDR3 sequence (DNA): TGTGCCAGCAGCTTTGACAGGGGTGCCATTAATGAGCAGTTCTTC.

There are a few counts of this clone. This chain uses TRBV6-5 with TRBJ1-1; a possible D gene is TRBD1 (5 bases). The CDR3 length is 16 residues. V lost 1 base and J lost 6, with 18 bases in between. The V gene's germline CDR1 is MNHEY and CDR2 SVGAGI. CDR3 bases: TGTGCCAGCAGTTACTGGAAGGGTGGGGGGATCTCTGAAGCTTTCTTT. This gives the protein CASSYWKGGGISEAFF.

V and J are TRBV5-1 and TRBJ2-5, with TRBD2 matching over 7 bases. Germline CDR1 is SGHRS and CDR2 is YFSETQ. This CDR3 spans 13 amino acids. The junction had 6 bases not matched to a gene; V was cut back by 4 bases and J by 6 bases. The CDR3 DNA follows: TGCGCCAGCAGCCTCGGGGAGGGGCAGACCCAGTACTTC. Its protein is CASSLGEGQTQYF.

J is TRBJ1-2 and V is TRBV5-1; possibly TRBD1 for D (6 bases). The CDR3 totals 15 residues. Germline V gene data show CDR1 as SGHRS and CDR2 as YFSETQ. V lost 4 bases to trimming and J lost 3 bases, with 16 bases between them. CDR3 sequence reads: CASSRTDGGDYGYTF. The DNA for the CDR3 is TGCGCCAGCAGCCGGACAGACGGGGGGGACTATGGCTACACCTTC.

The rearrangement uses TRBV2 and TRBJ2-3; D unresolved. The CDR3 is made up of 12 amino acids. Germline V gene data show CDR1 as SNHLY and CDR2 as FYNNEI. V was shortened by 6 bases and J by 4 bases, with 8 bases between the two germline ends. CDR3 residues: CASRGISDTQYF. The DNA for the CDR3 is TGTGCCAGCAGAGGGATCTCAGATACGCAGTATTTT.

In regard to this clone: The sample holds other DNA sequences that translate to the same CDR3. The chain couples TRBV4-1 to TRBJ1-2, with 10 bases aligning to TRBD1. V was pared by 1 base and J by 7 bases, with 3 bases of the junction left unmatched. Germline CDR1 reads MGHRA; CDR2 reads YSYEKL. The CDR3 is 14 amino acids. The CDR3 DNA reads TGCGCCAGCAGCCAAGGACAGGGGGCGCGTGGCTACACCTTC. Its translation is CASSQGQGARGYTF.

This clone has only a few counts. V is TRBV1 and J is TRBJ2-7. TRBV1 is noted as a pseudogene. This CDR3 comprises 17 residues. CDR3: CTSSQEFYQNDPYEQYF. The CDR3 DNA follows: TGCACCAGCAGCCAAGAATTTTACCAAAACGACCCCTACGAGCAGTACTTC.

The gene calls are TRBV6-5 and TRBJ1-6; the D is unclear. This CDR3 is 13 amino acids long. Germline CDR1 MNHEY, CDR2 SVGAGI. V lost 9 bases to trimming and J lost 1 base, with 7 bases between them. The CDR3 is CASRESYNSPLHF. CDR3 in DNA: TGTGCCAGTAGGGAGTCCTATAATTCACCCCTCCACTTT.

J is TRBJ1-2 and V is TRBV6-5; D uncertain. The CDR3 runs 15 residues. Trimming stripped 6 bases from V and 8 bases from J, with 22 bases between. CDR1 is MNHEY and CDR2 is SVGAGI in the germline V gene. CDR3 nucleotide sequence: TGTGCCAGCAGACCGTGGACTGCGGAAGAGAGGGGCTACACCTTC. Translation: CASRPWTAEERGYTF.

This chain uses TRBV18 with TRBJ1-2; 8 bases line up with TRBD1. CDR1 KGHSH and CDR2 LQKENI come from the germline V gene. The CDR3 extends over 16 amino acids. V trimming: 3 bases; J trimming: 7 bases; junction bases outside the gene matches: 13. The CDR3 DNA reads as TGTGCCAGCTCACCCAGATTAGTGACAGGGGAAATTGGCTACACCTTC. Translated: CASSPRLVTGEIGYTF.

On this clone itself: Relative to the germline gene, one junction end is altered; a read error may explain this. V gene TRBV18 combines with J gene TRBJ2-7; TRBD1 matches at 7 bases. Germline V gene sequence: CDR1 KGHSH, CDR2 LQKENI. This CDR3 has 15 residues. CDR3 sequence (DNA): TGTGCCAGCTCGCCACCAAGTACAGGGGCGGGCGAGCAGTACTTC. As protein: CASSPPSTGAGEQYF.

This chain connects TRBV5-6 to TRBJ2-7; TRBD1 matches at 7 bases. The trim removed 4 bases at V and 2 bases at J, leaving 6 bases unmatched. Germline CDR1 SGHDT, CDR2 YYEEEE. This CDR3 is 14 amino acids long. The CDR3 protein is CASSLFDRAYEQYF. Here the CDR3 DNA reads TGTGCCAGCAGCCTATTCGACAGGGCCTACGAGCAGTACTTC.